This is a list of T cell receptor beta chains from one sample in a study of cytomegalovirus exposure and HLA in healthy donors. The method was immunoSEQ multiplex PCR; TCRdb's version includes in-frame clones alone and lacks a portion of them. In total, the table holds 130,000 or so clones. Sequenced material: PBMCs. Receptors originate from a young man in good health and CMV-seronegative. Both conserved end residues are part of each CDR3. Fields, in order: V gene, J gene, D gene, CDR3 DNA, CDR3 protein. D genes are given only for firm matches.

>TRBV6-6|TRBJ2-7|TRBD2
TGTGCCAGCAGCCGGGGACTAGCGGGAGACGAGCAGTACTTC
CASSRGLAGDEQYF
>TRBV5-4|TRBJ2-7|.
TGTGCCAGCAGCTTGGAGATCAGGACATCCGAGCAGTACTTC
CASSLEIRTSEQYF
>TRBV5-1|TRBJ1-5|.
TGCGCCAGCAGGGAAGACACAAATAGCAATCAGCCCCAGCATTTT
CASREDTNSNQPQHF
>TRBV4-3|TRBJ1-4|.
TGCGCCAGCAGCCAAGACCATGTGTCTGAAAAACTGTTTTTT
CASSQDHVSEKLFF
>TRBV28|TRBJ1-5|.
TGTGCCAGCAGTTTATCGTACAGGGGCAATCAGCCCCAGCATTTT
CASSLSYRGNQPQHF
>TRBV5-4|TRBJ1-1|.
TGTGCCAGCAGCTCCGACAGGCTCACTGAAGCTTTCTTT
CASSSDRLTEAFF
>TRBV11-2|TRBJ1-6|.
TGTGCCAGCAGCTTCACCAATACGCAGGGGTCAGGATCACCCCTCCACTTT
CASSFTNTQGSGSPLHF
>TRBV4-2|TRBJ2-7|TRBD2
TGTGCCAGCAGCCAGGCGCTAGCGGGAGGCTACGAGCAGTACTTC
CASSQALAGGYEQYF
>TRBV5-4|TRBJ1-6|.
TGTGCCAGCAGCGATTCACAGGGCTATAATTCACCCCTCCACTTT
CASSDSQGYNSPLHF
>TRBV6-6|TRBJ2-5|TRBD2
TGTGCCAGCAGCCCCCTGGGGGGGAGGGAGACCCAGTACTTC
CASSPLGGRETQYF
>TRBV5-1|TRBJ2-3|TRBD1
TGCGCCAGCAGACGACAGGGCTTTTACACAGATACGCAGTATTTT
CASRRQGFYTDTQYF
>TRBV5-4|TRBJ1-1|.
TGTGCCAGCAGCTTGTCTAGGGGTAGGACTGAAGCTTTCTTT
CASSLSRGRTEAFF
>TRBV4-3|TRBJ1-2|TRBD1
TGCGCCAGCAGCCAAGCGACAGGGGTAGGCTACACCTTC
CASSQATGVGYTF
>TRBV7-3|TRBJ2-3|TRBD2
TGTGCCAGCAGCCGCCTCGGACTAGCGGGTCTCTCAGATACGCAGTATTTT
CASSRLGLAGLSDTQYF
>TRBV25-1|TRBJ2-2|.
TGTGCCAGCAGTGAATGGGGGGGGCCCACCGGGGAGCTGTTCTTT
CASSEWGGPTGELFF
>TRBV20-1|TRBJ1-1|.
TGCAGTGCTAGAGATAACCTAGAAGCTTTCTTT
CSARDNLEAFF
>TRBV28|TRBJ1-6|TRBD1
TGTGCCAGCACCCCCCCCGACAGGGATTCACCCCTCCACTTT
CASTPPDRDSPLHF
>TRBV27|TRBJ2-7|.
TGTGCCAGCAGCTCAGGGATGCTCGAGCAGTACTTC
CASSSGMLEQYF
>TRBV5-1|TRBJ2-7|.
TGCGCCAGCAGCTTGGCCGGTTACGGGGTCCACGAGCAGTACTTC
CASSLAGYGVHEQYF
>TRBV6-6|TRBJ1-2|.
TGTGCCAGCAGTCCGTCGGACAGTCCCAACTATGGCTACACCTTC
CASSPSDSPNYGYTF
>TRBV5-6|TRBJ2-3|TRBD1
TGTGCCAGCAGCTTGGATAACAGGGGCTCAGATACGCAGTATTTT
CASSLDNRGSDTQYF
>TRBV5-1|TRBJ1-2|.
TGCGCCAGCAGCTTGGCCACAGCCGACGGAGGCTACACCTTC
CASSLATADGGYTF
>TRBV14|TRBJ2-3|.
TGTGCCAGCAGCCAAGATGGCAGGAATTGGGCCACAGATACGCAGTATTTT
CASSQDGRNWATDTQYF
>TRBV19|TRBJ1-1|.
TGTGCCAGTAGTTGGGAGGACACTAGGACTGAAGCTTTCTTT
CASSWEDTRTEAFF
>TRBV11-2|TRBJ2-6|.
TGTGCCAGCAGCCGAACATCTGCTGGGGCCAACGTCCTGACTTTC
CASSRTSAGANVLTF
>TRBV9|TRBJ1-2|.
TGTGCCAGCAGCGTATCAGGAGGCGGCTACACCTTC
CASSVSGGGYTF
>TRBV28|TRBJ2-7|.
TGTGCCAGCCGTGGGCAGGGTGAGAGTGAGCAGTACTTC
CASRGQGESEQYF
>TRBV19|TRBJ2-1|.
TGTGCCAGTAGTGTGGGGGCGGGTATTGAGCAGTTCTTC
CASSVGAGIEQFF
>TRBV5-5|TRBJ1-4|.
TGTGCCAGCAGCTTGATGACAGCTAATGAAAAACTGTTTTTT
CASSLMTANEKLFF
>TRBV28|TRBJ1-2|TRBD1
TGTGCCAGCAGTTTTCCATCCCCAGGGGGCTCCTTTCTCGGCTACACCTTC
CASSFPSPGGSFLGYTF
>TRBV7-9|TRBJ2-5|.
TGTGCCAGCAGCTCACAGGGCGACGAGACCCAGTACTTC
CASSSQGDETQYF
>TRBV6-6|TRBJ1-2|.
TGTGCCAGCAGTTACTCGGGCAGCAACTATGGCTACACCTTC
CASSYSGSNYGYTF
>TRBV6-4|TRBJ2-3|TRBD2
TGTGCCACTGGGACTAGCGGGGGGACCACAGATACGCAGTATTTT
CATGTSGGTTDTQYF
>TRBV7-9|TRBJ2-7|TRBD1
TGTGCCAGCAGCTTAGGGGCAGGGGGCATATACGAGCAGTACTTC
CASSLGAGGIYEQYF
>TRBV19|TRBJ1-4|.
TGTGCCAGTAGATCGGTAAATGAAAAACTGTTTTTT
CASRSVNEKLFF
>TRBV7-2|TRBJ1-5|.
TGTGCCAGCACCCCGGTTGGGGGGCAGCCCCAGCATTTT
CASTPVGGQPQHF
>TRBV27|TRBJ2-3|.
TGTGCCAGCAGTAGCGGGTGGGGAACAGATACGCAGTATTTT
CASSSGWGTDTQYF
>TRBV7-2|TRBJ1-5|.
TGTGCCAGCAGCGCACTGAGCAATCAGCCCCAGCATTTT
CASSALSNQPQHF
>TRBV6-6|TRBJ1-5|.
TGTGCCAGCAGGGTAGATAGCAATCAGCCCCAGCATTTT
CASRVDSNQPQHF
>TRBV11-2|TRBJ2-7|TRBD1
TGTGCCAGCAGCCTGGACAGGGGTTACGAGCAGTACTTC
CASSLDRGYEQYF
>TRBV5-1|TRBJ1-2|.
TGCGCCAGCAGCTTGGAAGGGACTACAAGGGCCCGTGGCTACACCTTC
CASSLEGTTRARGYTF
>TRBV6-6|TRBJ2-5|.
TGTGCCAGCAGTTACTCGAGGAGATGGGAGACCCAGTACTTC
CASSYSRRWETQYF
>TRBV6-1|TRBJ2-1|.
TGTGCCAGCTGGCAATCCTCCTACAATGAGCAGTTCTTC
CASWQSSYNEQFF
>TRBV18|TRBJ1-1|.
TGTGCCAGCTCACCACGCGGGGGTTCGAACACTGAAGCTTTCTTT
CASSPRGGSNTEAFF
>TRBV5-8|TRBJ2-3|TRBD2
TGTGCCAGCAGCTTGGGGACTAGTCTTGGAGATACGCAGTATTTT
CASSLGTSLGDTQYF
>TRBV5-1|TRBJ2-1|TRBD2
TGCGCCAGCAGCCCGACTAGCGGGAGGCCTTTATACAATGAGCAGTTCTTC
CASSPTSGRPLYNEQFF